A selection of T cell receptor beta chains follows, all from one sample in a study of identical twins. TCRdb passed the 5' RACE reads through MiXCR, listing each CDR3 protein once. The data contain roughly 720,000 distinct CDR3 sequences, over 15% of them singletons. These sequences were also reported in another study, on T cells expressing NK-cell markers.

Sequencing used PBMCs. These receptors were obtained from a young woman in good health. The CDR3 runs from the conserved cysteine through the conserved F or W. The D gene is left open where the match is weak. Rows give clone size only sometimes, using once, few, many, or a class for an expanded clone.

D | J | V | size | CDR3 | DNA
- | TRBJ2-3 | TRBV20-1 | many | CSAGATPGIDTQYF | TGCAGTGCTGGAGCCACCCCTGGGATAGATACGCAGTATTTT
- | TRBJ2-2 | TRBV5-4 | - | CATGPGVGTGELFF | TGTGCCACCGGACCGGGGGTCGGCACCGGGGAGCTGTTTTTT
TRBD2 | TRBJ2-1 | TRBV20-1 | - | CSASGGGLAEHYNEQFF | TGCAGTGCGAGTGGGGGTGGGCTAGCGGAACATTACAATGAGCAGTTCTTC
- | TRBJ2-5 | TRBV20-1 | few | CSATLARETQYF | TGCAGTGCCACCCTAGCGAGAGAGACCCAGTACTTC
TRBD1 | TRBJ1-2 | TRBV14 | few | CASSHSGDRVSGYTF | TGTGCCAGCAGCCACTCGGGAGACAGGGTGTCTGGCTACACCTTC
TRBD2 | TRBJ2-1 | TRBV20-1 | - | CSATGLAGVNEQFF | TGCAGTGCTACAGGACTAGCGGGAGTCAATGAGCAGTTCTTC
- | TRBJ1-5 | TRBV9 | many | CASSVDPPGDQPQHF | TGTGCCAGCAGCGTAGACCCCCCCGGAGATCAGCCCCAGCATTTT
- | TRBJ2-5 | TRBV5-1 | few | CASSFPGAGETQYF | TGCGCCAGCAGCTTTCCAGGGGCGGGGGAGACCCAGTACTTC
- | TRBJ2-7 | TRBV29-1 | - | CSVVPGTGEQYF | TGCAGCGTTGTTCCAGGAACAGGCGAGCAGTACTTC
TRBD2 | TRBJ2-2 | TRBV20-1 | - | CSAGGGGTGELFF | TGCAGTGCTGGGGGGGGAGGGACCGGGGAGCTGTTTTTT
- | TRBJ1-4 | TRBV3-1 | - | CASSQDRARASVLFF | TGTGCCAGCAGCCAAGATAGGGCGAGGGCCTCGGTACTGTTTTTT
- | TRBJ2-3 | TRBV6-5 | - | CASSYGRLGTDTQYF | TGTGCCAGCAGTTACGGTCGACTAGGTACAGATACGCAGTATTTT
- | TRBJ1-5 | TRBV20-1 | few | CSAKTVSNQPQHF | TGCAGTGCTAAAACAGTAAGCAATCAGCCCCAGCATTTT
- | TRBJ2-3 | TRBV7-2 | - | CASSLEVPATDTQYF | TGTGCCAGCAGCTTAGAGGTGCCAGCCACAGATACGCAGTATTTT
TRBD1 | TRBJ2-7 | TRBV5-1 | many | CASSLGTGAYEQYF | TGTGCCAGCAGCTTAGGGACAGGGGCCTACGAGCAGTACTTC
TRBD2 | TRBJ2-1 | TRBV24-1 | - | CATSEWLGGRADYNEQFF | TGTGCCACCAGTGAATGGCTTGGGGGGAGGGCAGACTACAATGAGCAGTTCTTC
TRBD1 | TRBJ2-7 | TRBV6-1 | many | CASDGGQGSYEQYF | TGTGCCAGCGATGGGGGACAGGGATCTTACGAGCAGTACTTC
TRBD2 | TRBJ2-7 | TRBV10-3 | - | CAISSGGREQYF | TGTGCCATCAGTTCGGGGGGGCGCGAGCAGTACTTC
- | TRBJ2-3 | TRBV7-2 | few | CASRPDLARTDTQYF | TGTGCCAGCAGACCAGACCTAGCCCGCACAGATACGCAGTATTTT
- | TRBJ1-5 | TRBV20-1 | few | CSACYQRRVLYSNQPQHF | TGCAGTGCTTGCTATCAGAGGAGGGTTCTTTATAGCAATCAGCCCCAGCATTTT
- | TRBJ2-3 | TRBV5-1 | - | CASQAGTTTDTQYF | TGCGCCAGCCAAGCAGGGACAACCACAGATACGCAGTATTTT
- | TRBJ2-7 | TRBV12-3/TRBV12-4 | - | CASSLGGKPSEQYF | TGTGCCAGCAGTTTGGGAGGAAAGCCGTCCGAGCAGTACTTC
- | TRBJ2-1 | TRBV6-1 | - | CASSGVDKSRRSYNEQFF | TGTGCCAGCAGCGGGGTCGACAAATCTCGTCGCTCCTACAATGAGCAGTTCTTC
- | TRBJ2-2 | TRBV10-3 | - | CAISESASEGRELFF | TGTGCCATCAGTGAGTCGGCATCTGAGGGGAGGGAGCTGTTTTTT
- | TRBJ2-3 | TRBV6-1 | - | CASRPVQARGTQYF | TGTGCCAGCAGACCCGTACAGGCCCGGGGGACGCAGTATTTT
- | TRBJ2-3 | TRBV29-1 | few | CSATWRGQLKDTQYF | TGCAGCGCTACCTGGAGGGGACAGTTAAAAGATACGCAGTATTTT
TRBD1 | TRBJ2-5 | TRBV6-1 | - | CASRIQGVRETQYF | TGTGCCAGCAGAATCCAGGGGGTCAGAGAGACCCAGTACTTC
TRBD1 | TRBJ2-7 | TRBV29-1 | few | CSVDRGQSLGYEQYF | TGCAGCGTTGATAGGGGACAGTCCTTAGGCTACGAGCAGTACTTC
TRBD2 | TRBJ2-1 | TRBV18 | - | CASSRTGGEGNNEQFF | TGTGCCAGCTCACGCACCGGAGGGGAGGGAAACAATGAGCAGTTCTTC
TRBD2 | TRBJ2-7 | TRBV20-1 | - | CSVLAGVYEQYF | TGCAGTGTCCTAGCGGGAGTCTACGAGCAGTACTTC
- | TRBJ1-6 | TRBV6-5 | few | CASSYLGPGNSPLHF | TGTGCCAGCAGTTATTTGGGACCGGGGAATTCACCCCTCCACTTT
TRBD1 | TRBJ1-5 | TRBV7-2 | few | CASSGGTGQLQPQHF | TGTGCCAGCAGCGGCGGGACAGGGCAGCTCCAGCCCCAGCATTTT
- | TRBJ2-5 | TRBV20-1 | - | CSARVKETQYF | TGCAGTGCTCGAGTAAAAGAGACCCAGTACTTC
- | TRBJ1-1 | TRBV20-1 | - | CSAKRIPSGSTEAFF | TGCAGTGCTAAGCGGATACCTTCAGGGAGTACTGAAGCTTTCTTT
- | TRBJ2-3 | TRBV27 | - | CASSPRFTDTQYF | TGTGCCAGCAGTCCGCGATTCACAGATACGCAGTATTTT
- | TRBJ1-1 | TRBV20-1 | - | CSAEAGTGEVEAFF | TGCAGTGCAGAGGCCGGGACCGGGGAAGTGGAAGCTTTCTTT
TRBD1 | TRBJ1-6 | TRBV9 | few | CASSVDRAPPLHF | TGTGCCAGCAGCGTGGACAGGGCACCGCCCCTCCACTTT
TRBD2 | TRBJ2-3 | TRBV5-1 | few | CASSFLAGGSDTQYF | TGCGCCAGCAGCTTCCTAGCGGGAGGGTCAGATACGCAGTATTTT
- | TRBJ2-7 | TRBV6-6 | - | CASSYVQSYEQYF | TGTGCCAGCAGTTACGTTCAGTCCTACGAGCAGTACTTC
TRBD2 | TRBJ2-7 | TRBV12-3/TRBV12-4 | many | CASSWSGGRLLYEQYF | TGTGCCAGCAGTTGGAGTGGCGGGAGGCTCCTTTACGAGCAGTACTTC
- | TRBJ1-1 | TRBV7-2 | - | CATQQTTEAFF | TGTGCCACCCAGCAGACCACTGAAGCTTTCTTT
- | TRBJ1-3 | TRBV20-1 | few | CSAPDLSGNTIYF | TGCAGTGCACCGGACCTCTCTGGAAACACCATATATTTT
- | TRBJ2-6 | TRBV15 | - | CATSRHLSGANVLTF | TGTGCCACCAGCCGACACCTCTCTGGGGCCAACGTCCTGACTTTC
TRBD2 | TRBJ2-3 | TRBV20-1 | - | CSATRTSPDTQYF | TGCAGTGCTACCAGGACTAGCCCAGATACGCAGTATTTT
TRBD2 | TRBJ2-7 | TRBV5-6 | - | CASSWGLAVLYEQYF | TGTGCCAGCAGCTGGGGACTAGCGGTTTTATACGAGCAGTACTTC
- | TRBJ2-3 | TRBV6-5 | few | CASSYRGIGTDTQYF | TGTGCCAGCAGTTATAGAGGGATCGGGACAGATACGCAGTATTTT
- | TRBJ2-7 | TRBV19 | - | CASSIDQVPYEQYF | TGTGCCAGTAGTATAGATCAAGTTCCCTACGAGCAGTACTTC
- | TRBJ1-1 | TRBV3-1 | - | CASSPKVGRAEAFF | TGTGCCAGCAGCCCTAAGGTTGGGAGGGCTGAAGCTTTCTTT
- | TRBJ2-1 | TRBV9 | few | CASSVGSREYNEQFF | TGTGCCAGCAGCGTAGGGAGCAGGGAATACAATGAGCAGTTCTTC
TRBD1 | TRBJ2-1 | TRBV25-1 | - | CASSDGGQGDNEQFF | TGTGCCAGCAGTGATGGGGGACAGGGGGACAATGAGCAGTTCTTC
TRBD2 | TRBJ2-3 | TRBV10-3 | - | CAISDPPGLAYSTSTDTQYF | TGTGCCATCAGTGACCCCCCCGGACTAGCGTATAGCACTAGCACAGATACGCAGTATTTT
TRBD1 | TRBJ2-1 | TRBV20-1 | - | CSAHRGEQFF | TGCAGTGCTCACAGGGGTGAGCAGTTCTTC
- | TRBJ2-3 | TRBV5-1 | many | CASSVRGASSTDTQYF | TGCGCCAGCAGCGTCCGAGGGGCATCTAGCACAGATACGCAGTATTTT
- | TRBJ2-6 | TRBV7-2 | - | CASSLVVMYSGANVLTF | TGTGCCAGCAGCTTAGTTGTGATGTACTCTGGGGCCAACGTCCTGACTTTC
- | TRBJ2-1 | TRBV12-3/TRBV12-4 | few | CASSLAARGNEQFF | TGTGCCAGCAGTTTAGCGGCCAGGGGCAATGAGCAGTTCTTC
- | TRBJ1-1 | TRBV5-1 | few | CASSLVTGRTEAFF | TGCGCCAGCAGCTTGGTCACAGGGCGGACTGAAGCTTTCTTT